This TCR beta chain was found in a study of T cell responses to AZD1222 COVID-19 vaccine. TCRdb keeps only in-frame clones here, not all; method: immunoSEQ multiplex PCR. The repertoire holds 100,000 to 150,000 clones, with more than 70% as singletons. From germline, CDR1 is MNHEY and CDR2 SVGAGI. The germline V and J ends were trimmed by 10 bases and 5 bases, with 15 bases remaining between them. This CDR3 spans 12 amino acids. With regard to this clone: Its target is unknown.

Study-level points and caveats: Along spike, vaccine-associated CD4 TCRs were found throughout, with dominance at 160-218 and 743-854. In the spike-specific TCR repertoire, nearly half reportedly target unmutated variant regions. Donors were mostly white British, more females; clonal diversity possibly underestimated. It was only after the peak T cell response that any repertoires were sampled.

V usage is TRBV6-5 and J usage is TRBJ2-7; D call uncertain. This TCR came from an adult in good health. Here the sequenced sample was peripheral blood, taken on day 0 of AZD1222 vaccination. This CDR3 reads CATSPPRDEQYF. CDR3 bases: TGTGCCACCTCTCCTCCCCGGGACGAGCAGTACTTC.